Shown below are 10 T cell receptor beta chains from a single sample sequenced in a study of early T cells in non-severe SARS-CoV-2 infection listed by TCRdb under 2021. Receptor amplification or capture employed 5' RACE. Reads for this sample came from a NextSeq 500. Through fastp at Q25 and MiXCR, TCRdb rebuilt clones from the public reads, retaining in-frame beta chains. When rows share a CDR3 protein, they turn into one entry using the most common DNA and genes. The sample table shows about 28,000 distinct CDR3 sequences, and about 5% are seen once. In total, the top ten clones hold over 2.5% of the sample. The specimen was whole blood. The receptor set was obtained from an adult who was a healthcare worker with PCR-confirmed SARS-CoV-2 infection or an uninfected control (not recorded which).

This clonotype was seen at least ten times. The chain uses TRBV3-1 and TRBJ2-1, with TRBD2 matching over 7 bases. Germline V gives CDR1 LGHDT, CDR2 YNNKEL (reference sequence). The CDR3 has 15 residues. J gave up 6 bases and V 1 base, and 6 bases lay outside the gene matches. CDR3 in DNA: TGTGCCAGCAGCCAAGTTCTCTCGGGGGGCAATGAGCAGTTCTTC. Translation: CASSQVLSGGNEQFF.

This clonotype was counted only a few times. Sequence at one end of the junction differs from germline and may be a read error. This sequence joins TRBV7-7 and TRBJ2-2; D might be TRBD1 (5 bases). Germline CDR1 reads SSHAT; CDR2 reads FNYEAQ (reference sequence). The CDR3 is made up of 15 amino acids. As DNA, the CDR3 is TGTGCTAGCAGCTTAGGGGTCAGGACCACCGGGGAGCTGTTTTTT. The encoded protein is CASSLGVRTTGELFF.

The chain combines TRBV7-9 with TRBJ2-3, with D perhaps matching TRBD2 (6 bases). Germline V gene sequence: CDR1 SEHNR, CDR2 FQNEAQ (reference sequence). V lost 3 bases to trimming and J lost 1 base, with 8 bases between them. The CDR3 is 14 residues long. The chain's CDR3 is CASSFTGGTDTQYF. The CDR3 DNA follows: TGTGCCAGCAGCTTTACGGGAGGCACAGATACGCAGTATTTT.

This clonotype was counted ten times or more. The chain couples TRBV19 to TRBJ2-7, with D hard to call. Germline CDR1 LNHDA, CDR2 SQIVND (reference sequence). The V end lost 3 bases, the J end lost 0 bases, and 6 bases lay between the germline ends. This CDR3 contains 13 residues. The CDR3 is CASSIPSSYEQYF. The CDR3 DNA is TGTGCCAGTAGTATTCCTAGCTCCTACGAGCAGTACTTC.

In this sample, this clonotype turned up many times. This sequence joins TRBV18 and TRBJ1-1, with TRBD1 matching 9 bases. The CDR3 runs 16 residues. The V and J ends lost 1 base and 2 bases, in that order; junction bases with no gene match: 5. Germline loops: CDR1 KGHSH, CDR2 LQKENI. CDR3 amino acids: CASSPQGQGLNTEAFF. The CDR3 DNA reads as TGTGCCAGCTCACCACAGGGACAGGGTTTAAACACTGAAGCTTTCTTT.

This clonotype was seen many times. J is TRBJ2-3 and V is TRBV7-6, with 10 bases aligning to TRBD2. There are 18 residues in the CDR3. From germline, CDR1 is SGHVS and CDR2 FNYEAQ. Trimming cost V 2 bases and J 0 bases; bases outside gene matches: 8. As DNA, the CDR3 is TGTGCCAGCAGCTTATTTCCTAGCGGGGGCTCTAGCACAGATACGCAGTATTTT. Translation: CASSLFPSGGSSTDTQYF.

This clonotype was counted many times. The chain joins TRBV20-1 to TRBJ1-2; D not certain. The CDR3 is 13 amino acids. Germline V gene sequence: CDR1 DFQATT, CDR2 SNEGSKA (reference sequence). Trimming stripped 4 bases from V and 4 bases from J, with 13 bases between. CDR3 in amino acids: CSANLGQVYGYTF. The CDR3 DNA reads TGCAGTGCTAATTTAGGGCAGGTCTATGGCTACACCTTC.

This clonotype was counted at least ten times. The V call is TRBV5-4, the J call TRBJ2-1; 10 bases fit TRBD2. CDR1 and CDR2 (germline): SGHNT, YYREEE (reference sequence). With V trimmed by 3 bases and J by 0 bases, 12 bases remained unmatched. The CDR3 length is 19 residues. Written as DNA, the CDR3 is TGTGCCAGCAGCTCCCGGCTAGCGGGAGTCCGGAGCTCCTACAATGAGCAGTTCTTC. Its translation is CASSSRLAGVRSSYNEQFF.

The chain couples TRBV5-1 to TRBJ2-7, with 7 bases identical to TRBD2. This CDR3 contains 15 residues. Germline loops: CDR1 SGHRS, CDR2 YFSETQ. With V trimmed by 1 base and J by 3 bases, 7 bases remained unmatched. CDR3 region: CASSLSGGVRYEQYF. Here the CDR3 DNA reads TGCGCCAGCAGCTTGTCGGGAGGAGTCCGCTACGAGCAGTACTTC.

Ten or more counts support this clonotype. The chain recombines TRBV19 with TRBJ1-2; D uncertain. From germline, CDR1 is LNHDA and CDR2 SQIVND (reference sequence). CDR3 length equals 13 residues. V was trimmed by 3 bases and J by 2 bases, leaving 7 bases between them. CDR3 sequence: CASSISENYGYTF. The CDR3, as DNA: TGTGCCAGTAGTATCTCGGAGAACTATGGCTACACCTTC.